The clone carrying this TCR beta chain occurred a few times. This may be a read error: a much more frequent sequence differs by one nucleotide. From RNA, the CDR3 regions of TCR beta chains were amplified and sequenced. Following a first-round RT-PCR that used HTBI primers, a second-round multiplex PCR was carried out. TCRdb re-derived calls from the multiplex PCR reads in MiXCR, one entry per CDR3 protein. The repertoire holds 600,000 to 950,000 distinct CDR3 sequences, with 35% to 50% as singletons. The sample is drawn from a study of Graves' ophthalmopathy and Graves' hyperthyroidism. Trimming stripped 2 bases from V and 4 bases from J, with 17 bases between. Per the germline V gene, CDR1 is SGHAT and CDR2 is FQDESV (reference sequence). The CDR3 runs 16 residues.

V gene TRBV11-1 combines with J gene TRBJ1-1, with a weak D call TRBD1 (6 bases). The TCR originated in an adult man with Graves' ophthalmopathy. Sample: peripheral blood. In DNA, the CDR3 is TGTGCCAGCAGCTTAATGGTTAGTGGCAGGGGCACTGAAGCTTTCTTT. It is translated as CASSLMVSGRGTEAFF.